This is a list of T cell receptor beta chains from one sample in a study of shared clonotypes between healthy human individuals. The method was immunoSEQ multiplex PCR; TCRdb's version includes in-frame clones alone and lacks a portion of them. The sample lists roughly 2,000,000 clones, roughly 95% occurring once. The sequencing sample was made of naive CD8+ T cells sorted from blood. Every receptor here comes from a man aged 18 to 30 in good health. The conserved cysteine and the conserved F or W are not part of the CDR3 here. Size is omitted from some rows. Given values are once, few, many or a class for expanded clones.

v_gene: TRBV4-1; j_gene: TRBJ2-1; abundance: .; CDR3aa: ASSEGYNEQF
v_gene: TRBV4-1; j_gene: TRBJ1-5; abundance: .; CDR3aa: ASSQVWGGNQPQH
v_gene: TRBV9; j_gene: TRBJ2-2; abundance: .; CDR3aa: ASSVVSTGELF
v_gene: TRBV2; j_gene: TRBJ2-7; abundance: .; CDR3aa: ASRVLAGGYEQY
v_gene: TRBV30; j_gene: TRBJ2-2; abundance: few; CDR3aa: AWSGSNTGELF
v_gene: TRBV9; j_gene: TRBJ2-7; abundance: .; CDR3aa: ASSAGTSSYEQY
v_gene: TRBV7-9; j_gene: TRBJ2-5; abundance: .; CDR3aa: ASSFRYGVETQY
v_gene: TRBV11-2; j_gene: TRBJ1-5; abundance: few; CDR3aa: ASSLSENQPQH
v_gene: TRBV28; j_gene: TRBJ2-5; abundance: .; CDR3aa: ASSFASGQGETQY
v_gene: TRBV27; j_gene: TRBJ2-7; abundance: .; CDR3aa: ASSLGGGNYEQY
v_gene: TRBV4-1; j_gene: TRBJ1-5; abundance: .; CDR3aa: ASSQSRDTNQPQH
v_gene: TRBV7-2; j_gene: TRBJ2-1; abundance: .; CDR3aa: ASSVSGDSYNEQF
v_gene: TRBV2; j_gene: TRBJ2-5; abundance: .; CDR3aa: ASSSGQGDETQY
v_gene: TRBV4-1; j_gene: TRBJ2-7; abundance: many; CDR3aa: ASRGVGGNEQY
v_gene: TRBV28; j_gene: TRBJ1-5; abundance: .; CDR3aa: ASSRGDPNQPQH
v_gene: TRBV5-6; j_gene: .; abundance: .; CDR3aa: ASSWTGGYEQY
v_gene: TRBV29-1; j_gene: TRBJ1-2; abundance: .; CDR3aa: SVEINPGYGYT
v_gene: TRBV7-9; j_gene: TRBJ1-2; abundance: .; CDR3aa: ASSFYTGGSLYGYT
v_gene: TRBV6-5; j_gene: TRBJ2-5; abundance: .; CDR3aa: ASSADLPPETQY
v_gene: TRBV27; j_gene: .; abundance: .; CDR3aa: ASSYRGPYEQY
v_gene: TRBV9; j_gene: TRBJ2-5; abundance: .; CDR3aa: ASSSMSTAGETQY
v_gene: TRBV2; j_gene: TRBJ2-7; abundance: .; CDR3aa: ASRVAGAVSYEQY
v_gene: TRBV5-8; j_gene: TRBJ2-7; abundance: once; CDR3aa: ASSFGTGQEEQY
v_gene: TRBV30; j_gene: TRBJ1-6; abundance: .; CDR3aa: AFIRDRGNSPLH
v_gene: TRBV5-6; j_gene: TRBJ2-3; abundance: .; CDR3aa: ASSPPSTDTQY
v_gene: TRBV11-3; j_gene: TRBJ2-1; abundance: .; CDR3aa: ASSLDRGGYNEQF
v_gene: TRBV13; j_gene: TRBJ1-2; abundance: .; CDR3aa: ASSPQTGKGANYGYT
v_gene: TRBV28; j_gene: TRBJ2-1; abundance: .; CDR3aa: ASSFAGLAGGGEF
v_gene: TRBV9; j_gene: TRBJ2-3; abundance: many; CDR3aa: ASSVAVDSTDTQY
v_gene: TRBV7-2; j_gene: TRBJ1-1; abundance: .; CDR3aa: ASSSIGENTEAF
v_gene: TRBV29-1; j_gene: TRBJ2-1; abundance: .; CDR3aa: SVLLKDRVNEQF
v_gene: TRBV7-8; j_gene: TRBJ2-1; abundance: .; CDR3aa: ASGRQPLYNEQF
v_gene: TRBV28; j_gene: TRBJ2-5; abundance: .; CDR3aa: ASSLAPSTEETQY
v_gene: TRBV7-6; j_gene: TRBJ2-7; abundance: .; CDR3aa: ASSPSTTSYEQY
v_gene: TRBV11-2; j_gene: TRBJ2-2; abundance: .; CDR3aa: ASSWVGLAGFANTGELF
v_gene: TRBV30; j_gene: TRBJ2-7; abundance: .; CDR3aa: AWSGGMSGFTYEQY
v_gene: TRBV7-6; j_gene: TRBJ2-3; abundance: .; CDR3aa: ASSLNSGPDTQY
v_gene: TRBV27; j_gene: TRBJ2-1; abundance: .; CDR3aa: ASSPTSGLDKQF
v_gene: TRBV11-2; j_gene: TRBJ2-7; abundance: .; CDR3aa: ASSPGQGASYEQY
v_gene: TRBV28; j_gene: TRBJ2-4; abundance: .; CDR3aa: ASSLDSKNIQY
v_gene: TRBV7-9; j_gene: TRBJ2-7; abundance: .; CDR3aa: ASSSPGLGGYEQY
v_gene: TRBV5-6; j_gene: TRBJ1-1; abundance: .; CDR3aa: ASSLLGEALNTEAF
v_gene: TRBV7-9; j_gene: TRBJ2-1; abundance: .; CDR3aa: ASSVPSVPPQYYNEQF
v_gene: TRBV7-9; j_gene: TRBJ1-2; abundance: once; CDR3aa: ASSLGTGGGGDGYT
v_gene: TRBV30; j_gene: TRBJ2-5; abundance: .; CDR3aa: AWKEETQY
v_gene: TRBV9; j_gene: TRBJ1-2; abundance: .; CDR3aa: ASSPPQGDYGYT
v_gene: TRBV18; j_gene: TRBJ1-2; abundance: .; CDR3aa: ASSPGGARITTNYGYT
v_gene: TRBV19; j_gene: TRBJ1-5; abundance: .; CDR3aa: ASSLGQGGWDQPQH
v_gene: TRBV6-5; j_gene: TRBJ2-1; abundance: .; CDR3aa: ASSYGAGEVIDEQF
v_gene: TRBV30; j_gene: TRBJ1-2; abundance: .; CDR3aa: AWGRVIEHGYT
v_gene: TRBV30; j_gene: TRBJ1-1; abundance: once; CDR3aa: ACTLMAGTEAF
v_gene: TRBV19; j_gene: TRBJ2-7; abundance: once; CDR3aa: ASSMAGGSYEQY
v_gene: TRBV5-4; j_gene: TRBJ2-5; abundance: .; CDR3aa: ASSLLAGVETQY
v_gene: TRBV5-1; j_gene: TRBJ2-7; abundance: .; CDR3aa: ASSLGLGYEQY
v_gene: TRBV27; j_gene: TRBJ1-2; abundance: .; CDR3aa: ASSFIGGQGANYGYT
v_gene: TRBV4-1; j_gene: TRBJ1-1; abundance: .; CDR3aa: ASSQRTGGLNTEAF
v_gene: TRBV5-6; j_gene: TRBJ2-7; abundance: once; CDR3aa: ASSWGQSSSYEQY